Listed below are T cell receptor beta chains from one sample, sequenced in a study of T cell repertoires in cytomegalovirus infection. MiXCR was run by TCRdb on the reads, yielding one entry per CDR3 protein. The table records just under 500,000 distinct CDR3 sequences, 25% to 35% of them present only once. These receptors are not linked to any known antigen. The source was cultured PBMCs, collected from culture after CMV antigen stimulation. The receptors originated from a human donor in good health (CMV status not recorded). Some clones in this sample may be carry-over from other donors' samples. Both conserved end residues are part of each CDR3. A D gene is named only where the DNA matches it firmly. Rows may omit the clone size; those that give it use once, few, many or a size class.

j_call v_call cdr3_length clone_size d_call cdr3_aa cdr3_nt
TRBJ2-1 TRBV20-1 14 - TRBD1 CSAPSRTGGSEQFF TGCAGTGCGCCGTCCCGGACAGGGGGCTCTGAGCAGTTCTTC
TRBJ2-7 TRBV20-1 20 few TRBD2 CSATPPLGSGRAYRDYEQYF TGCAGTGCTACACCCCCGCTGGGAAGCGGGAGGGCTTATAGGGACTACGAGCAGTACTTC
TRBJ1-5 TRBV7-2 17 many TRBD1 CASSLDPPGQGGQPQHF TGTGCCAGCAGCTTAGACCCTCCGGGACAGGGAGGACAGCCCCAGCATTTT
TRBJ2-1 TRBV5-4 14 once TRBD1 CASSFVGTGDEQFF TGTGCCAGCAGCTTTGTTGGGACAGGCGATGAGCAGTTCTTC
TRBJ2-7 TRBV10-3 11 - - CAISGAYEQYF TGTGCCATCAGCGGAGCCTACGAGCAGTACTTC
TRBJ2-6 TRBV18 19 - TRBD1 CASSPSSQGVISGANVLTF TGTGCCAGCTCACCATCTTCCCAGGGGGTTATATCTGGGGCCAACGTCCTGACTTTC
TRBJ2-2 TRBV7-2 13 - - CASSWGLTGELFF TGTGCCAGCAGCTGGGGACTTACCGGGGAGCTGTTTTTT
TRBJ2-1 TRBV12-3/TRBV12-4 13 - - CASTPGPDNEQFF TGTGCCAGCACCCCCGGACCGGACAATGAGCAGTTCTTC
TRBJ1-4 TRBV20-1 13 - - CSARATSNEKLFF TGCAGTGCTAGGGCGACCTCTAATGAAAAACTGTTTTTT
TRBJ1-2 TRBV4-1 13 - - CASSQGGPFGYTF TGCGCCAGCAGCCAAGGAGGCCCCTTTGGCTACACCTTC
TRBJ2-7 TRBV7-2 15 many - CASSQAHWVSYEQYF TGTGCCAGCAGCCAAGCACACTGGGTTTCCTACGAGCAGTACTTC
TRBJ2-5 TRBV7-8 13 few - CASSPTGWETQYF TGTGCCAGCAGCCCCACAGGGTGGGAGACCCAGTACTTC
TRBJ2-2 TRBV7-6 19 few TRBD2 CASSLALLAGGPGTGELFF TGTGCTAGCAGCTTAGCGCTGTTAGCGGGAGGGCCGGGCACCGGGGAGCTGTTTTTT
TRBJ2-3 TRBV7-2 15 - - CASSPLSGSTDTQYF TGTGCCAGCAGCCCCTTAAGCGGAAGCACAGATACGCAGTATTTT
TRBJ1-5 TRBV7-2 15 - - CASSLVISDRQPQHF TGTGCCAGCAGCTTAGTAATCTCCGATAGGCAGCCCCAGCATTTT
TRBJ2-2 TRBV19 18 - TRBD2 CASSVPGLAGEWTGELFF TGTGCCAGTAGTGTCCCGGGACTAGCGGGAGAGTGGACCGGGGAGCTGTTTTTT
TRBJ2-1 TRBV19 17 - TRBD2 CASSSRIAGLIYNEQFF TGTGCCAGTAGCTCCAGGATAGCGGGACTAATCTACAATGAGCAGTTCTTC
TRBJ2-3 TRBV12-3/TRBV12-4 15 few - CASSRRIGGTDTQYF TGTGCCAGCAGCCGGAGGATTGGAGGCACAGATACGCAGTATTTT
TRBJ2-7 TRBV18 16 - TRBD1 CASSSPSPGQGAEQYF TGTGCCAGCTCAAGCCCTTCTCCGGGACAGGGGGCCGAGCAGTACTTC
TRBJ2-1 TRBV7-2 16 few TRBD2 CASSPTSGSGGNEQFF TGTGCCAGCAGCCCCACTAGCGGGAGCGGTGGCAATGAGCAGTTCTTC
TRBJ2-2 TRBV4-1 17 - TRBD2 CANSQDSSGPNTGELFF TGCGCCAACAGCCAAGACTCTAGCGGGCCCAACACCGGGGAGCTGTTTTTT
TRBJ2-3 TRBV4-1 13 - TRBD1 CASSDRVSDTQYF TGCGCCAGCAGTGACAGGGTTTCCGATACGCAGTATTTT
TRBJ2-7 TRBV19 13 - - CASSIQGIDEQYF TGTGCCAGTAGTATCCAGGGCATCGACGAGCAGTACTTC
TRBJ2-3 TRBV11-2 18 - TRBD2 CASSSGTSATPSTDTQYF TGTGCCAGCAGTTCCGGGACTAGCGCGACCCCTAGCACAGATACGCAGTATTTT
TRBJ1-1 TRBV15 15 - - CATSRKGQVNTEAFF TGTGCCACCAGCAGAAAGGGACAAGTGAACACTGAAGCTTTCTTT
TRBJ2-1 TRBV28 15 - - CASGNYRGGYNEQFF TGTGCCAGCGGAAATTACCGAGGCGGCTACAATGAGCAGTTCTTC
TRBJ2-3 TRBV7-2 17 many TRBD2 CASSLALAGGFTDTQYF TGTGCCAGCAGCTTAGCACTAGCGGGAGGTTTCACAGATACGCAGTATTTT
TRBJ2-6 TRBV6-1 18 - - CASSLLGSIQDGANVLTF TGTGCCAGCAGTTTATTGGGTTCGATCCAGGATGGGGCCAACGTCCTGACTTTC
TRBJ2-1 TRBV19 16 - - CASSPVGGSSYNEQFF TGTGCCAGTAGCCCCGTCGGGGGTTCCTCCTACAATGAGCAGTTCTTC
TRBJ2-5 TRBV29-1 12 few TRBD1 CSVGGQRETQYF TGCAGCGTTGGGGGACAGCGAGAGACCCAGTACTTC
TRBJ2-3 TRBV6-2/TRBV6-3 15 few TRBD2 CASSSPSSGSYTQYF TGTGCCAGCAGTTCCCCTTCTAGCGGGAGTTATACGCAGTATTTT
TRBJ1-4 TRBV20-1 12 few TRBD1 CSARKTGQKLFF TGCAGTGCTAGGAAGACAGGGCAAAAACTGTTTTTT
TRBJ2-5 TRBV7-2 13 few - CASCSSVQETQYF TGTGCCAGCTGTTCTAGCGTCCAAGAGACCCAGTACTTC
TRBJ1-1 TRBV6-5 14 - - CASSYSGYWDEAFF TGTGCCAGCAGTTACTCGGGGTATTGGGACGAAGCTTTCTTT
TRBJ1-2 TRBV7-8 15 many - CASSFGRGPADGYTF TGTGCCAGCAGCTTTGGGAGAGGGCCCGCAGATGGCTACACCTTC
TRBJ2-2 TRBV7-3 17 - TRBD2 CASSLRTSGDYTGELFF TGTGCCAGCAGCTTGCGGACTAGCGGGGACTACACCGGGGAGCTGTTTTTT
TRBJ2-6 TRBV7-9 17 few TRBD2 CASSGRGGGSGANVLTF TGTGCCAGCAGTGGACGGGGGGGCGGCTCTGGGGCCAACGTCCTGACTTTC
TRBJ1-1 TRBV7-3 16 few - CASSFRDLGRSTEAFF TGTGCCAGCAGCTTCCGGGACCTCGGACGAAGCACTGAAGCTTTCTTT
TRBJ2-7 TRBV6-2/TRBV6-3 14 - TRBD2 CASSYSTPGGEQYF TGTGCCAGCAGTTACTCGACCCCGGGGGGCGAGCAGTACTTC
TRBJ2-2 TRBV24-1 17 few - CATSDFGGPANTGELFF TGTGCCACCAGTGATTTTGGCGGGCCAGCGAACACCGGGGAGCTGTTTTTT
TRBJ2-5 TRBV6-5 13 few - CASSTDQRGTQYF TGTGCCAGCAGTACGGACCAAAGGGGGACCCAGTACTTC
TRBJ1-5 TRBV6-2/TRBV6-3 16 - - CASSDRQMAGNQPQHF TGTGCCAGCAGTGATAGACAGATGGCGGGCAATCAGCCCCAGCATTTT
TRBJ1-2 TRBV7-9 13 - - CASSLLGVPGYTF TGTGCCAGCAGCTTATTGGGGGTGCCGGGCTACACCTTC
TRBJ2-1 TRBV19 17 many - CASRDSRGSSSYNEQFF TGTGCCAGTAGGGACTCTAGGGGGTCGAGCTCCTACAATGAGCAGTTCTTC
TRBJ2-1 TRBV7-9 16 many - CASSLIPSLVTNEQFF TGTGCCAGCAGCTTAATTCCTAGCCTCGTAACCAATGAGCAGTTCTTC
TRBJ1-2 TRBV5-1 14 few - CASTPSPGDYGYTF TGCGCCAGCACCCCATCTCCAGGGGACTATGGCTACACCTTC
TRBJ2-5 TRBV20-1 15 - TRBD1 CSAVRGQGIGETQYF TGCAGTGCTGTAAGAGGACAGGGCATAGGAGAGACCCAGTACTTC
TRBJ1-5 TRBV6-1 16 - - CASTDSGRGKIRAQHF TGTGCCAGCACCGACAGCGGGCGGGGGAAGATAAGGGCCCAGCATTTT
TRBJ2-1 TRBV24-1 15 - TRBD1 CATSDPGTGGNEQFF TGTGCCACCAGTGATCCCGGGACAGGGGGCAATGAGCAGTTCTTC
TRBJ1-5 TRBV2 16 few TRBD1 CASSETGQGGNQPQHF TGTGCCAGCAGTGAGACGGGCCAGGGGGGCAATCAGCCCCAGCATTTT